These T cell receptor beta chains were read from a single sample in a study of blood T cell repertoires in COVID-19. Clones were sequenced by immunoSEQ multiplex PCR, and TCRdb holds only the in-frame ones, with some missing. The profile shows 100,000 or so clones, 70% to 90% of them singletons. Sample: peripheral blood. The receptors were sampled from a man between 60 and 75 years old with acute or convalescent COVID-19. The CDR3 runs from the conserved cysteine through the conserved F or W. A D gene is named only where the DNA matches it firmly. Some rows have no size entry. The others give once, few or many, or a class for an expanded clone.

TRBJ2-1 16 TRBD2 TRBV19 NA CASSIGRGLTYNEQFF TGTGCCAGTAGTATTGGGAGGGGATTGACCTACAATGAGCAGTTCTTC
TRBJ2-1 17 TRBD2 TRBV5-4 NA CASSLYLAGLGSNEQFF TGTGCCAGCAGCTTGTATCTAGCGGGCCTGGGAAGCAATGAGCAGTTCTTC
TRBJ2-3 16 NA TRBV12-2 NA CASRPGTSGHTDTQYF TGTGCAAGTCGCCCCGGGACTAGCGGACACACAGATACGCAGTATTTT
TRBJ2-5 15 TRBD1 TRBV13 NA CASSYRDRQGETQYF TGTGCCAGCAGCTACCGGGACAGGCAAGGCGAGACCCAGTACTTC
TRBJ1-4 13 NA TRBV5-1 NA CASSQQGNEKLFF TGCGCCAGCAGCCAGCAGGGTAATGAAAAACTGTTTTTT
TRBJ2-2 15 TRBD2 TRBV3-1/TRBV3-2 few CASSQGLAGAGELFF TGTGCCAGCAGCCAGGGACTAGCGGGAGCCGGGGAGCTGTTTTTT
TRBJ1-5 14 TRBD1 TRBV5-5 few CASSWGTGGQPQHF TGTGCCAGCAGCTGGGGGACAGGAGGCCAGCCCCAGCATTTT
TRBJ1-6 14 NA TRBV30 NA CAFTGSSYNSPLHF TGTGCCTTTACAGGGAGCTCCTATAATTCACCCCTCCACTTT
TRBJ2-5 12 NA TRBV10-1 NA CASSDQGGTQYF TGCGCCAGCAGCGACCAGGGTGGGACCCAGTACTTC
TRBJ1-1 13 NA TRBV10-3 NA CAISGQMNTEAFF TGTGCCATCAGTGGGCAGATGAACACTGAAGCTTTCTTT